A single sample is the source of the 9 T cell receptor beta chains below, sequenced in a study of control samples from healthy donors and cancer patients. Produced via immunoSEQ multiplex PCR; TCRdb's table is partial and in-frame only. The sample comprises tens of thousands of clones, about nine tenths of which are singletons, and around 15% rests with the top ten. Sequenced sample: blood. The receptors derive from a woman aged 70 to 79 in good health.

This sequence joins TRBV13 and TRBJ1-1; D uncertain. This CDR3 has 16 residues. CDR1 PRHDT and CDR2 FYEKMQ come from the germline V gene (reference sequence). V was trimmed by 0 bases and J by 0 bases, leaving 11 bases between them. The CDR3 sequence: CASSLGGEIMNTEAFF. For the CDR3, the DNA is TGTGCCAGCAGCTTAGGGGGCGAGATAATGAACACTGAAGCTTTCTTT.

The rearrangement links TRBV19 to TRBJ1-2; the D is unclear. Germline CDR1 LNHDA, CDR2 SQIVND (reference sequence). The CDR3 totals 14 residues. Trimming removed 6 bases from V and 0 bases from J, with 11 bases in between. CDR3 coding DNA: TGTGCCAGTAGCTCCACAGAAGCTAACTATGGCTACACCTTC. As protein: CASSSTEANYGYTF.

The V gene is TRBV28, the J gene TRBJ2-3; TRBD1 might be the D (6 bases). Germline CDR1 and CDR2: MDHEN and SYDVKM. This CDR3 contains 14 residues. Trimming pared 7 bases from V and 2 bases from J, leaving 13 bases between. DNA of the CDR3: TGTGCCAGCAAGGAAGACAGGACCACAGATACGCAGTATTTT. This gives the protein CASKEDRTTDTQYF. The full variable domain, with the rest looked up from reference TRBV28 and TRBJ2-3, is DVKVTQSSRYLVKRTGEKVFLECVQDMDHENMFWYRQDPGLGLRLIYFSYDVKMKEKGDIPEGYSVSREKKERFSLILESASTNQTSMYLCASKEDRTTDTQYFGPGTRLTVL.

CDR3: CASSPRAGTGTSGNTIYF. The CDR3 bases are TGTGCCAGCAGCCCCAGAGCCGGGACAGGGACGAGTGGAAACACCATATATTTT. The V call is TRBV3-1 (or the pseudogene TRBV3-2), the J call TRBJ1-3; the match to TRBD1 covers 9 bases. From germline, CDR1 is LGHDT and CDR2 YNNKEL (reference sequence). V lost 4 bases to trimming and J lost 3 bases; unmatched junction nucleotides: 13. The CDR3 consists of 18 residues.

V is TRBV2 and J is TRBJ2-3; 9 bases are a match to TRBD1. Per the germline V gene, CDR1 is SNHLY and CDR2 is FYNNEI. The CDR3 length is 14 residues. The V segment lost 10 bases and the J segment 4 bases; nucleotides outside the gene matches: 9. The CDR3 bases are TGTGCCACCGGAAGGGACAGGGTCCCAGATACGCAGTATTTT. Encoded protein: CATGRDRVPDTQYF.

The chain is built from TRBV30 and TRBJ1-1; a possible D gene is TRBD1 (6 bases). Germline V gene sequence: CDR1 GTSNPN, CDR2 SVGIG (reference sequence). The CDR3 totals 10 residues. V gave up 8 bases and J gave up 7 bases, with 11 bases separating them. CDR3 amino acids: CAAGGLEAFF. Here the CDR3 DNA reads TGTGCCGCGGGGGGCCTTGAAGCTTTCTTT.

The CDR3 reads CAWSGGTAYGYTF. In DNA, the CDR3 is TGTGCCTGGAGCGGCGGGACAGCCTATGGCTACACCTTC. This chain connects TRBV30 to TRBJ1-2, with 7 bases lining up with TRBD1. The CDR3 sequence is 13 residues long. V shed 3 bases and J 4 bases; nucleotides not matched to a gene: 5. Germline V gene sequence: CDR1 GTSNPN, CDR2 SVGIG (reference sequence).

V is TRBV18 and J is TRBJ1-1; D is undetermined. Germline V gene sequence: CDR1 KGHSH, CDR2 LQKENI. Trimming cost V 0 bases and J 7 bases, with 15 bases left between them. The CDR3 length is 15 residues. Written as DNA, the CDR3 is TGTGCCAGCTCACCACCCCTCAATTCGGGGATTGAAGCTTTCTTT. Translated: CASSPPLNSGIEAFF.

This chain joins TRBV7-6 and TRBJ2-1; D is uncertain. Germline loops: CDR1 SGHVS, CDR2 FNYEAQ. This CDR3 has 16 amino acids. V gave up 5 bases and J gave up 4 bases, with 18 bases separating them. The CDR3 is CASSTPGQVIYNEQFF. In nucleotides, the CDR3 is TGTGCCAGCAGCACTCCGGGTCAGGTGATTTACAATGAGCAGTTCTTC.